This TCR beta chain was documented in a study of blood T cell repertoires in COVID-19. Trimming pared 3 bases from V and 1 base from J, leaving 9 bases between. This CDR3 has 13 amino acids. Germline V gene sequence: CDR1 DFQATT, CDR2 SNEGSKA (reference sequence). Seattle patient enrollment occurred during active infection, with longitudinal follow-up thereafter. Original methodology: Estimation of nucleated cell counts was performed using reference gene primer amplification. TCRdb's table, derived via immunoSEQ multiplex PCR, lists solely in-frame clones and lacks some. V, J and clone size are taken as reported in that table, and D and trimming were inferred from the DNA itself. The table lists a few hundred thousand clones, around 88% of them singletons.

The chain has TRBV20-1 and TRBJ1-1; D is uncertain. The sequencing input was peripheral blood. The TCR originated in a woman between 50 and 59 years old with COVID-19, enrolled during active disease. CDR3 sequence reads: CSASRAPNTEAFF. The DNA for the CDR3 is TGCAGTGCTAGTCGAGCACCGAACACTGAAGCTTTCTTT.